A selection of T cell receptor beta chains follows, all from one sample in a study of a mutant IDH1 vaccine in newly diagnosed glioma. Their cognate antigens are unknown. Profiling relied on immunoSEQ multiplex PCR, and the TCRdb table lists in-frame clones only, not all of them. The sample includes 56,000 or so clones, roughly 78% of them seen just once. The sequences come from PBMCs, collected from a glioma patient whose treatment included an IDH1 peptide vaccine. Receptors were obtained from a woman between 40 and 50 years old with glioma. Each CDR3 is given with its conserved first and last residue. The order of the fields is J gene, clone size, D gene, CDR3 length, V gene, CDR3 DNA, CDR3 protein. D genes are given only for firm matches. A row's size may be missing; if present it is once, few, many or a size class.

TRBJ1-3	few	.	15	TRBV27	TGTGCCAGCAGTTTAAACAGGGTCTCTGGAAACACCATATATTTT	CASSLNRVSGNTIYF
TRBJ1-4	.	.	14	TRBV7-9	TGTGCCAGCAGCCCCAGTGGGAGGAATGAAAAACTGTTTTTT	CASSPSGRNEKLFF
TRBJ2-3	once	.	17	TRBV9	TGTGCCAGCAGCGTAGCTAGAGGGCAGTATGGCACAGATACGCAGTATTTT	CASSVARGQYGTDTQYF
TRBJ1-3	.	.	17	TRBV5-4	TGTGCCAGCAGCTTGGAGTCCAGGAGCGTTACTGGAAACACCATATATTTT	CASSLESRSVTGNTIYF
TRBJ2-5	.	.	13	TRBV2	TGTGCCAGCAACGGAGTTTTCGAAGAGACCCAGTACTTC	CASNGVFEETQYF
TRBJ1-1	.	.	14	TRBV18	TGTGCCAGCTCACCTTCGGGGGGCAGTACTGAAGCTTTCTTT	CASSPSGGSTEAFF
TRBJ1-5	.	.	14	TRBV5-6	TGTGCCAGCACCTGGGGCCGGGGCAATCAGCCCCAGCATTTT	CASTWGRGNQPQHF
TRBJ2-7	few	.	12	TRBV7-2	TGTGCCAGCAGCTTAAGAGGCCACGAGCAGTACTTC	CASSLRGHEQYF
TRBJ2-7	.	.	14	TRBV7-8	TGTGCCAGCAGCTTAGTTGGGGCTCCCTACGAGCAGTACTTC	CASSLVGAPYEQYF
TRBJ1-1	.	.	14	TRBV5-4	TGTGCCAGCAGCGGCAGGGGCATGAACACTGAAGCTTTCTTT	CASSGRGMNTEAFF
TRBJ2-3	once	TRBD2	15	TRBV10-3	TGTGCCATCAGTGCGAGCGGGGACCCAATTGATACGCAGTATTTT	CAISASGDPIDTQYF
TRBJ2-2	.	TRBD2	16	TRBV5-8	TGTGCCAGCAGCCTCTTTAGCGGGGGGCACACCGGGGAGCTGTTTTTT	CASSLFSGGHTGELFF
TRBJ2-7	.	.	13	TRBV9	TGTGCCAGCAGCGTAGGGACTGAGGGCGAGCAGTACTTC	CASSVGTEGEQYF
TRBJ1-2	.	.	16	TRBV5-1	TGCGCCAGCAGCCCCATACGGGGGGCCGAAGGCTATGGCTACACCTTC	CASSPIRGAEGYGYTF
TRBJ2-7	once	.	12	TRBV7-9	TGTGCCAGCAGCTTCCAGGGCCCCGAGCAGTACTTC	CASSFQGPEQYF
TRBJ1-3	.	TRBD1	18	TRBV6-1	TGTGCCAGCAGTGATTACAAGACAGGGGGCAACTCTGGAAACACCATATATTTT	CASSDYKTGGNSGNTIYF
TRBJ1-5	.	.	15	TRBV11-2	TGTGCCAGCAGCTTATCCTTTGACAGCAATCAGCCCCAGCATTTT	CASSLSFDSNQPQHF